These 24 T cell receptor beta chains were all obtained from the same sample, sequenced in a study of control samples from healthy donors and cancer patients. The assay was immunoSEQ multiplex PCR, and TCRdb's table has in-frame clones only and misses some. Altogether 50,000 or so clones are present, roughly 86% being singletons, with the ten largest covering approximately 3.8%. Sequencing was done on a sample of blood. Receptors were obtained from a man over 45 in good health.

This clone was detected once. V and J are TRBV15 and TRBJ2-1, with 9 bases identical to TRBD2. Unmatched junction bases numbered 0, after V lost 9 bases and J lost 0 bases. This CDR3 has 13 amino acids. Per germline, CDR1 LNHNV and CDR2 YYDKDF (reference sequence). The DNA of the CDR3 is TGTGCCACTAGCGGGAGCTCCTACAATGAGCAGTTCTTC. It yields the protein CATSGSSYNEQFF. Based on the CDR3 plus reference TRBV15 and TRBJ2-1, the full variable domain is DAMVIQNPRYQVTQFGKPVTLSCSQTLNHNVMYWYQQKSSQAPKLLFHYYDKDFNNEADTPDNFQSRRPNTSFCFLDIRSPGLGDTAMYLCATSGSSYNEQFFGPGTRLTVL.

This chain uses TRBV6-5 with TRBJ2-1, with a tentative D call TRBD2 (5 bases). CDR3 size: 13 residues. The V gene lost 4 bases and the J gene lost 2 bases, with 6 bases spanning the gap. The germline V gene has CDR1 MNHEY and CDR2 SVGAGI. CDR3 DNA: TGTGCCAGCAGTTCAGCGGCCTACAATGAGCAGTTCTTC. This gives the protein CASSSAAYNEQFF.

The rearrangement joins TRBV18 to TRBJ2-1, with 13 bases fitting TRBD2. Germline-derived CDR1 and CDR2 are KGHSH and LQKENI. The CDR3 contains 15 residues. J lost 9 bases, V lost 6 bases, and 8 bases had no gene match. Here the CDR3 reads CASSGTSGKLGEQFF. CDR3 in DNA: TGTGCCAGCTCTGGGACTAGCGGGAAGTTGGGTGAGCAGTTCTTC.

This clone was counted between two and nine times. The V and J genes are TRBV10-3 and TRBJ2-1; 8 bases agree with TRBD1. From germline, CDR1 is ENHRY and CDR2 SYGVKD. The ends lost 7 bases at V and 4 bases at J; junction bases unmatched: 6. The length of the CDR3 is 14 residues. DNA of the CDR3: TGTGCCATCACGGAGGACAGGGAGTACAATGAGCAGTTCTTC. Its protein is CAITEDREYNEQFF.

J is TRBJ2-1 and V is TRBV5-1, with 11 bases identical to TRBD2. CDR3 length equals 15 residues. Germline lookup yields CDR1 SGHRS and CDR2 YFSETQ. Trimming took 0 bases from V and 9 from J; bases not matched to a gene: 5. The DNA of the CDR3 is TGCGCCAGCAGCTTGGCCGTCCTAGCGGGAGGTGAGCAGTTCTTC. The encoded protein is CASSLAVLAGGEQFF. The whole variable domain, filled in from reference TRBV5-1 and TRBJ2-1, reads KAGVTQTPRYLIKTRGQQVTLSCSPISGHRSVSWYQQTPGQGLQFLFEYFSETQRNKGNFPGRFSGRQFSNSRSEMNVSTLELGDSALYLCASSLAVLAGGEQFFGPGTRLTVL.

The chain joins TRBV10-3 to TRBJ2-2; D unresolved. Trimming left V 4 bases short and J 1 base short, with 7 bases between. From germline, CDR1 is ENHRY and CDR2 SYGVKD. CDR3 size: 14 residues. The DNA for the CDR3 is TGTGCCATCAGTGTTGCCGAGAACACCGGGGAGCTGTTTTTT. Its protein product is CAISVAENTGELFF.

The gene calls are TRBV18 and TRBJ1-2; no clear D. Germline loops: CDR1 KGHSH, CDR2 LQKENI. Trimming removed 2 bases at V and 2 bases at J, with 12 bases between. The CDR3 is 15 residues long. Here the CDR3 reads CASSPSAQDNYGYTF. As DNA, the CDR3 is TGTGCCAGCTCACCATCGGCGCAGGACAACTATGGCTACACCTTC. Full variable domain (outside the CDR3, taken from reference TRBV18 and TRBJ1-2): NAGVMQNPRHLVRRRGQEARLRCSPMKGHSHVYWYRQLPEEGLKFMVYLQKENIIDESGMPKERFSAEFPKEGPSILRIQQVVRGDSAAYFCASSPSAQDNYGYTFGSGTRLTVV.

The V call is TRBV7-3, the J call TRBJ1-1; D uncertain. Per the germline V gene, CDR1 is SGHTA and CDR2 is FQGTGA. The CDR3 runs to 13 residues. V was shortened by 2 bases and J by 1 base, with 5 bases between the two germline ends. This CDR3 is CASSLSGNTEAFF. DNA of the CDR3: TGTGCCAGCAGCTTATCCGGGAACACTGAAGCTTTCTTT.

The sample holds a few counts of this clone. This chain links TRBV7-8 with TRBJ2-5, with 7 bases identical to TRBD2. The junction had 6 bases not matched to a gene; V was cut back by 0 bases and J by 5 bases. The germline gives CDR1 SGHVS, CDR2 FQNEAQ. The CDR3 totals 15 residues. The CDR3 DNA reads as TGTGCCAGCAGCTTAGCGGGAGGGCCGGGGGAGACCCAGTACTTC. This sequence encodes CASSLAGGPGETQYF.

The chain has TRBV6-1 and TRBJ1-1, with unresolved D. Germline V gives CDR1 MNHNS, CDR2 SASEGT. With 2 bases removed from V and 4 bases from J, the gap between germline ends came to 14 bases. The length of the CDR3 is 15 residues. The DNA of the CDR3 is TGTGCCAGCAGTGAAATTTTAGGAGGGAGCACTGAAGCTTTCTTT. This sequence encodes CASSEILGGSTEAFF.

DNA for the CDR3: TGTGCCAGCAGCCACCCTAGCGGGATTGGGACCGGGGAGCTGTTTTTT. Translation: CASSHPSGIGTGELFF. The chain recombines TRBV3-1 (or the pseudogene TRBV3-2) with TRBJ2-2; TRBD2 matches 9 bases. Germline V CDR1 and CDR2: LGHDT, YNNKEL (reference sequence). V shed 3 bases and J 5 bases; nucleotides not matched to a gene: 7. The CDR3 is 16 amino acids.

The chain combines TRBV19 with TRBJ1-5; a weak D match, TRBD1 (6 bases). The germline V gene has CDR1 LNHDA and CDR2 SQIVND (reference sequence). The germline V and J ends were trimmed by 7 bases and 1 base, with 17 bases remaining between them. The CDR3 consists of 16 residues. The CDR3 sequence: CASTQRGFWSNQPQHF. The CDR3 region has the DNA TGTGCCAGTACCCAGAGGGGGTTCTGGAGCAATCAGCCCCAGCATTTT.

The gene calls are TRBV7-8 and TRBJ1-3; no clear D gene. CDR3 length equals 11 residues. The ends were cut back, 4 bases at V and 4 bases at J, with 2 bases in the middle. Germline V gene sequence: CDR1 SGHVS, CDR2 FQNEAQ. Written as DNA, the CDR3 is TGTGCCAGCAGCTCCGGAAACACCATATATTTT. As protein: CASSSGNTIYF. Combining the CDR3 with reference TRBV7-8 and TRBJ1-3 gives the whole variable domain GAGVSQSPRYKVAKRGQDVALRCDPISGHVSLFWYQQALGQGPEFLTYFQNEAQLDKSGLPSDRFFAERPEGSVSTLKIQRTQQEDSAVYLCASSSGNTIYFGEGSWLTVV.

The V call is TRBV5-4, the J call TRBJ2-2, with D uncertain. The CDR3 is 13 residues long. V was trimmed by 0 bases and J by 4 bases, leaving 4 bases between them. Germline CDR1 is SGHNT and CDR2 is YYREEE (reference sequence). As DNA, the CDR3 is TGTGCCAGCAGCTTGGTGGGCACCGGGGAGCTGTTTTTT. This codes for CASSLVGTGELFF.

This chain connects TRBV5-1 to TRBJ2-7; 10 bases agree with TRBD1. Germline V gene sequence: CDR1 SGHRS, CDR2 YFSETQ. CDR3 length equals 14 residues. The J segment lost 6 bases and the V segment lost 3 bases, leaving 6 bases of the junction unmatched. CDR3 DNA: TGCGCCAGCAGCTCGGGACAGGGGATGGGCGAGCAGTACTTC. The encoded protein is CASSSGQGMGEQYF.

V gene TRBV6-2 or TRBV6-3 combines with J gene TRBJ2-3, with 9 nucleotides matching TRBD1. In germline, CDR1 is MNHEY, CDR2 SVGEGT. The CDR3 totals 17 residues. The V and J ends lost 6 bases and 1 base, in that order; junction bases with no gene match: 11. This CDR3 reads CASSQDRGGFGTDTQYF. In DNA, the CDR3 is TGTGCCAGCAGCCAGGACAGGGGAGGGTTCGGCACAGATACGCAGTATTTT.

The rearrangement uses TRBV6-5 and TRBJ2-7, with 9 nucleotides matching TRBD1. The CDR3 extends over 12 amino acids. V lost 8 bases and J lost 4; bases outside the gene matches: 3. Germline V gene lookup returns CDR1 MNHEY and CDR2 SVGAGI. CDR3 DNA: TGTGCCAGCGAGGGGACAGGGTACGAGCAGTACTTC. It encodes CASEGTGYEQYF.

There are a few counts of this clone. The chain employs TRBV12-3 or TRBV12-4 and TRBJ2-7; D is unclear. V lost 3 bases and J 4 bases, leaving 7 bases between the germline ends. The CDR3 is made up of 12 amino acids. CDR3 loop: CASSLYRYEQYF. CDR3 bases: TGTGCCAGCAGTTTGTACCGTTACGAGCAGTACTTC.

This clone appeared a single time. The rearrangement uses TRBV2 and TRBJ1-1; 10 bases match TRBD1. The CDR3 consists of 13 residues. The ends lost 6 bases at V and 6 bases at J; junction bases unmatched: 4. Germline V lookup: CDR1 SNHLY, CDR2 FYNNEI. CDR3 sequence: CASSSGQGPEAFF. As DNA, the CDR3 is TGTGCCAGCAGCTCGGGACAGGGGCCTGAAGCTTTCTTT.

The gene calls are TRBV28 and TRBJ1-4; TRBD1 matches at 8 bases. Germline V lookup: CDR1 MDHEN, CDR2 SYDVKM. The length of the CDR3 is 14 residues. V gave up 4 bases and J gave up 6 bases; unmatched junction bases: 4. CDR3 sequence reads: CASSSGGGDEKLFF. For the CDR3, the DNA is TGTGCCAGCAGTTCAGGGGGCGGGGATGAAAAACTGTTTTTT.

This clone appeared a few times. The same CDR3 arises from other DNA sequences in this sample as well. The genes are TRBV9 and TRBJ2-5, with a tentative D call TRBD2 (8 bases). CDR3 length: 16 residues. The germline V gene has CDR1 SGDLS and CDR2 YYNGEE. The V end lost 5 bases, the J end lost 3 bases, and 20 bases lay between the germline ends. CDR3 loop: CASSKGASGREETQYF. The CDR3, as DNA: TGTGCCAGCAGTAAGGGGGCTAGCGGGCGCGAAGAGACCCAGTACTTC.

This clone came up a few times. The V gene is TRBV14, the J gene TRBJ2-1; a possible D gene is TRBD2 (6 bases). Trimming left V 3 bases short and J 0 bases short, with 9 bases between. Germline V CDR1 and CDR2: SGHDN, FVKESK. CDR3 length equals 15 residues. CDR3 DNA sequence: TGTGCCAGCAGCCACCGGGACTTCTCCTACAATGAGCAGTTCTTC. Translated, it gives CASSHRDFSYNEQFF. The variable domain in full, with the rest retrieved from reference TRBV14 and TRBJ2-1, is EAGVTQFPSHSVIEKGQTVTLRCDPISGHDNLYWYRRVMGKEIKFLLHFVKESKQDESGMPNNRFLAERTGGTYSTLKVQPAELEDSGVYFCASSHRDFSYNEQFFGPGTRLTVL.

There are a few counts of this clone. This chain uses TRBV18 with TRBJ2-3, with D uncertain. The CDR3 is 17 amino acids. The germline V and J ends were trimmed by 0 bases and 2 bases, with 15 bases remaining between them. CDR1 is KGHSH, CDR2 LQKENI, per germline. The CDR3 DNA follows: TGTGCCAGCTCACCACCCATTGGGATCCTAAACACAGATACGCAGTATTTT. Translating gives CASSPPIGILNTDTQYF.

The chain's CDR3 is CASSGTGGYQPQHF. The CDR3 coding sequence is TGTGCCAGCTCCGGGACGGGGGGATATCAGCCCCAGCATTTT. J is TRBJ1-5 and V is TRBV19; weak D call: TRBD1 (5 bases). The CDR3 contains 14 residues. V was trimmed by 9 bases and J by 5 bases, leaving 17 bases between them. Germline CDR1 reads LNHDA; CDR2 reads SQIVND (reference sequence).